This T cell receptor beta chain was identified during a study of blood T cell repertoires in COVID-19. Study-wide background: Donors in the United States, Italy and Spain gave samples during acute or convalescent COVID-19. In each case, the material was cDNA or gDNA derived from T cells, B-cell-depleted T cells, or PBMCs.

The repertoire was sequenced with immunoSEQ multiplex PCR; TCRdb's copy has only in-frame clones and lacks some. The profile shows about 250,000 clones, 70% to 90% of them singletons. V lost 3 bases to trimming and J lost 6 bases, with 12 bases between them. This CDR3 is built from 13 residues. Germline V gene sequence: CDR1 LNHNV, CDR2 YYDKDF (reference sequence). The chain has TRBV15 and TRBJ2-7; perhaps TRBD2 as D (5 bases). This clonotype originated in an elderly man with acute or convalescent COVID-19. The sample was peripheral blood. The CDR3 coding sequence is TGTGCCACCAGCAGGGACCTGGGGAGCGAGCAGTACTTC. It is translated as CATSRDLGSEQYF.